The entry below describes one T cell receptor beta chain. Together with a sample-barcoded 5' primer, a J-beta primer mix was included in a second PCR lasting about 7 to 12 cycles. TCRdb ran MiXCR on the 5' RACE reads and lists one entry per CDR3 protein. The sample yields about 1.1 million distinct CDR3 sequences, 35% to 45% seen once. The CDR3 runs 17 residues. CDR1 SGHRS and CDR2 YFSETQ come from the germline V gene. Trimming cost V 3 bases and J 2 bases, with 19 bases left between them. This sample was taken from a study of blood T cells in healthy people across ages. The rearrangement uses TRBV5-1 and TRBJ2-3, with D perhaps assigned TRBD1 or TRBD2 (6 bases each). This TCR was sampled from a man younger than 35 in good health. Sequencing input: blood. Here the CDR3 DNA reads TGCGCCAGCAGCTCTACCCCGACAGGAGGGACCACAGATACGCAGTATTTT. Translated: CASSSTPTGGTTDTQYF.